This is a list of T cell receptor beta chains from one sample in a study of cytomegalovirus exposure and HLA in healthy donors. Measured with immunoSEQ multiplex PCR; TCRdb has only the in-frame clones, and not every one. Altogether 150,000 to 200,000 clones are present, around three quarters being singletons, with the ten largest covering around 4.8%. The sequenced sample consisted of PBMCs. All receptors derive from a woman aged 30 to 39 in good health and CMV-seropositive. CDR3s include the opening cysteine and the closing phenylalanine or tryptophan. A D gene is named only where the DNA matches it firmly. For some rows the clone size is stated as once, few or many, or as a class when expanded; others skip it.

>TRBJ2-5|NA|TRBD1|TRBV12-5
CASGLAIQGTETQYF
TGTGCTAGTGGTTTAGCCATACAGGGGACGGAGACCCAGTACTTC
>TRBJ2-7|once|TRBD2|TRBV27
CASSRIAGASHEQYF
TGTGCCAGCAGCCGAATAGCGGGAGCCTCCCACGAGCAGTACTTC
>TRBJ2-7|NA|TRBD2|TRBV11-2
CASSLETLGLASYEQYF
TGTGCCAGCAGCTTAGAGACCCTGGGACTAGCGAGCTACGAGCAGTACTTC
>TRBJ2-5|NA|NA|TRBV25-1
CASSAGAGTVDETQYF
TGTGCCAGCAGCGCGGGGGCAGGAACGGTAGATGAGACCCAGTACTTC
>TRBJ2-5|NA|TRBD1|TRBV6-5
CASRTGMEETQYF
TGTGCCAGCAGGACAGGGATGGAGGAGACCCAGTACTTC
>TRBJ2-3|NA|TRBD2|TRBV7-9
CASSSGLAGGTTDTQYF
TGTGCCAGCAGCTCGGGACTAGCGGGAGGGACCACAGATACGCAGTATTTT
>TRBJ1-1|NA|NA|TRBV19
CASSKGYLNTEAFF
TGTGCCAGTAGTAAGGGGTATTTGAACACTGAAGCTTTCTTT
>TRBJ1-5|once|NA|TRBV2
CASSIRTGRGPQHF
TGTGCCAGCAGTATCCGGACGGGGAGAGGGCCCCAGCATTTT
>TRBJ2-1|NA|TRBD2|TRBV29-1
CSVEFGRGSSYNEQFF
TGCAGCGTTGAGTTCGGGCGGGGGAGTTCCTACAATGAGCAGTTCTTC
>TRBJ2-4|NA|TRBD2|TRBV2
CASSERGGRLSKNIQYF
TGTGCCAGCAGTGAACGGGGCGGGAGGTTATCCAAAAACATTCAGTACTTC
>TRBJ2-3|NA|TRBD1|TRBV9
CASSVPEGGQDTQYF
TGTGCCAGCAGCGTCCCAGAAGGGGGCCAAGATACGCAGTATTTT
>TRBJ2-5|NA|NA|TRBV7-9
CASSSRHKETQYF
TGTGCCAGCAGCTCAAGACATAAGGAGACCCAGTACTTC
>TRBJ2-2|few|NA|TRBV5-6
CASSLASNTGELFF
TGTGCCAGCAGCTTGGCCTCGAACACCGGGGAGCTGTTTTTT
>TRBJ1-2|once|NA|TRBV28
CASSLPDSYYGYTF
TGTGCCAGCAGTTTACCCGACAGCTACTATGGCTACACCTTC
>TRBJ2-3|NA|NA|TRBV7-8
CASSRRLADTQYF
TGTGCCAGCAGCCGGAGACTAGCAGATACGCAGTATTTT
>TRBJ2-3|NA|NA|TRBV18
CASHRGGPLGTQYF
TGTGCCAGCCACCGTGGGGGCCCGCTCGGTACGCAGTATTTT
>TRBJ2-7|NA|NA|TRBV11-3
CASSLAPGISYEQYF
TGTGCCAGCAGCCTAGCCCCCGGGATCTCCTACGAGCAGTACTTC
>TRBJ1-5|NA|NA|TRBV12-5
CASGLAGRNQPQHF
TGTGCTAGTGGTTTGGCAGGGCGCAATCAGCCCCAGCATTTT
>TRBJ2-5|NA|TRBD2|TRBV4-3
CASSQGLTSQIQETQYF
TGCGCCAGCAGCCAAGGATTGACTAGCCAGATTCAAGAGACCCAGTACTTC
>TRBJ2-1|NA|TRBD2|TRBV4-1
CASSQSGVYNEQFF
TGCGCCAGCAGCCAGAGCGGGGTCTACAATGAGCAGTTCTTC
>TRBJ1-5|NA|TRBD1|TRBV4-2
CASSQDHRIGGGNQPQHF
TGTGCCAGCAGCCAAGATCATAGGATAGGGGGCGGCAATCAGCCCCAGCATTTT
>TRBJ1-4|once|NA|TRBV18
CASSPRQSNEKLFF
TGTGCCAGCTCACCGCGACAGTCTAATGAAAAACTGTTTTTT
>TRBJ2-1|NA|TRBD2|TRBV6-5
CASSLAGGPNNEQFF
TGTGCCAGCAGTCTAGCGGGAGGCCCCAACAATGAGCAGTTCTTC
>TRBJ2-6|NA|TRBD1|TRBV11-3
CASSPTGRKLSGANVLTF
TGTGCCAGCAGCCCGACAGGGCGAAAACTCTCTGGGGCCAACGTCCTGACTTTC
>TRBJ2-2|NA|TRBD1|TRBV4-1
CASRRTGGSGELFF
TGCGCCAGCAGAAGGACAGGGGGTTCCGGGGAGCTGTTTTTT
>TRBJ2-1|NA|TRBD2|TRBV10-2
CASRGLAGARSYNEQFF
TGCGCCAGCAGGGGGTTAGCGGGGGCACGCTCCTACAATGAGCAGTTCTTC
>TRBJ2-2|NA|TRBD2|TRBV11-3
CASSYGGAGNTGELFF
TGTGCCAGCAGCTACGGGGGGGCCGGCAACACCGGGGAGCTGTTTTTT
>TRBJ2-5|NA|TRBD2|TRBV6-1
CASSAGFTSGQETQYF
TGTGCCAGCAGTGCGGGGTTTACTAGCGGCCAAGAGACCCAGTACTTC
>TRBJ2-7|NA|TRBD2|TRBV29-1
CSGRTSGSYEQYF
TGCAGCGGTAGGACTAGCGGATCCTACGAGCAGTACTTC
>TRBJ1-1|NA|NA|TRBV11-3
CASSLDTGRGWIEAFF
TGTGCCAGCAGCTTAGATACAGGGCGAGGTTGGATTGAAGCTTTCTTT
>TRBJ2-2|NA|NA|TRBV18
CASSPRTGELFF
TGTGCCAGCTCACCGAGGACCGGGGAGCTGTTTTTT
>TRBJ2-1|NA|NA|TRBV11-3
CASSVGEAQFF
TGTGCCAGCAGCGTCGGAGAGGCGCAGTTCTTC
>TRBJ2-2|NA|NA|TRBV7-2
CASSQKRQNTGELFF
TGTGCCAGCAGCCAAAAAAGACAGAACACCGGGGAGCTGTTTTTT
>TRBJ2-3|NA|TRBD1|TRBV5-8
CASSMDRGLRYTQYF
TGTGCCAGCAGCATGGACAGGGGTCTTCGGTATACGCAGTATTTT
>TRBJ2-3|few|TRBD1|TRBV11-3
CASSIGQGAIDTQYF
TGTGCCAGCAGCATCGGACAGGGGGCAATAGATACGCAGTATTTT
>TRBJ2-7|NA|TRBD1|TRBV2
CASRPGQGSEQYF
TGTGCCAGCAGACCGGGACAGGGTTCCGAGCAGTACTTC
>TRBJ2-1|NA|TRBD1|TRBV5-1
CASSFRTGSYNEQFF
TGCGCCAGCAGCTTTCGGACAGGATCCTACAATGAGCAGTTCTTC
>TRBJ2-1|few|TRBD2|TRBV7-8
CASVKLAGDNEQFF
TGTGCCAGCGTAAAACTAGCGGGGGACAATGAGCAGTTCTTC
>TRBJ1-4|few|NA|TRBV6-1
CASRALGGGGEKLFF
TGTGCCAGCAGGGCCTTGGGAGGGGGAGGTGAAAAACTGTTTTTT
>TRBJ1-5|NA|NA|TRBV2
CAGSGSENQPQHF
TGTGCCGGATCAGGGTCCGAGAATCAGCCCCAGCATTTT
>TRBJ2-1|NA|NA|TRBV27
CASSRQNLLNNEQFF
TGTGCCAGCAGCCGACAGAACCTCTTAAACAATGAGCAGTTCTTC
>TRBJ1-5|NA|NA|TRBV7-9
CASSGRGQPQHF
TGTGCCAGCTCCGGGAGAGGTCAGCCCCAGCATTTT
>TRBJ1-2|NA|NA|TRBV10-2
CASSEHQGTNYGYTF
TGCGCCAGCAGTGAGCACCAGGGGACCAACTATGGCTACACCTTC
>TRBJ2-5|NA|TRBD1|TRBV5-4
CASSPGTVQETQYF
TGTGCCAGCAGCCCCGGGACAGTCCAAGAGACCCAGTACTTC
>TRBJ1-5|NA|NA|TRBV9
CASSAASDQPQHF
TGTGCCAGCAGCGCCGCGTCGGATCAGCCCCAGCATTTT
>TRBJ2-5|few|NA|TRBV7-9
CASSLADSGQETQYF
TGTGCCAGCAGCTTAGCTGATAGCGGACAAGAGACCCAGTACTTC
>TRBJ2-2|NA|TRBD2|TRBV29-1
CSVTGTSNTGELFF
TGCAGCGTCACCGGGACTAGCAACACCGGGGAGCTGTTTTTT
>TRBJ2-7|NA|NA|TRBV6-5
CASRRTTSYEQYF
TGTGCCAGCAGGCGGACTACCTCCTACGAGCAGTACTTC
>TRBJ2-5|few|TRBD2|TRBV15
CATSRDQGGETQYF
TGTGCCACCAGCAGAGATCAGGGAGGGGAGACCCAGTACTTC
>TRBJ2-7|NA|NA|TRBV27
CASSYNRAHEQYF
TGTGCCAGCAGTTATAACAGGGCCCACGAGCAGTACTTC
>TRBJ2-3|NA|NA|TRBV9
CASSPRLDGDTQYF
TGTGCCAGCAGCCCTCGACTAGATGGAGATACGCAGTATTTT
>TRBJ1-5|once|NA|TRBV30
CAWSPPGWRKSNQPQHF
TGTGCCTGGAGTCCTCCCGGGTGGAGGAAGAGCAATCAGCCCCAGCATTTT
>TRBJ2-2|few|NA|TRBV6-5
CASYSEHNTGELFF
TGTGCCAGCTACTCCGAGCACAACACCGGGGAGCTGTTTTTT
>TRBJ1-1|NA|TRBD1|TRBV7-9
CASSLGDRGETEAFF
TGTGCCAGCAGCTTAGGGGACAGGGGTGAAACTGAAGCTTTCTTT
>TRBJ2-1|NA|TRBD2|TRBV10-1
CASSEGLAGYNEQFF
TGCGCCAGCAGTGAGGGACTAGCGGGTTACAATGAGCAGTTCTTC
>TRBJ2-2|NA|TRBD1|TRBV7-9
CASSSRDSGTGELFF
TGTGCCAGCAGCTCCCGGGACAGTGGGACCGGGGAGCTGTTTTTT